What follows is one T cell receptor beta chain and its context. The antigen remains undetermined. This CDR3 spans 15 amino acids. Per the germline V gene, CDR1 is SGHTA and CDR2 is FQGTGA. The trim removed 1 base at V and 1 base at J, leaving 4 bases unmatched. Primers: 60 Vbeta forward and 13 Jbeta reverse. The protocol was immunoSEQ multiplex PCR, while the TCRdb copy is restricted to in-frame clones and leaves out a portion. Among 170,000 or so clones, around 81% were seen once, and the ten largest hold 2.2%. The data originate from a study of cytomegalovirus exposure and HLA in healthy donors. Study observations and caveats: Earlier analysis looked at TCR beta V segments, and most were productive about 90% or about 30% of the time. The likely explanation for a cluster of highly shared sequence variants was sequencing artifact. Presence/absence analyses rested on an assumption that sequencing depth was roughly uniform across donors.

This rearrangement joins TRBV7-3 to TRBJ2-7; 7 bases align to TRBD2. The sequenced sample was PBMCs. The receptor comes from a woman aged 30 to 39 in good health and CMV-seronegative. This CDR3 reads CASSLMGGTSYEQYF. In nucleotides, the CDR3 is TGTGCCAGCAGCTTAATGGGGGGGACTTCCTACGAGCAGTACTTC.